These T cell receptor beta chains were read from a single sample in a study of cytomegalovirus exposure and HLA in healthy donors. Profiling relied on immunoSEQ multiplex PCR, and the TCRdb table lists in-frame clones only, not all of them. Here the sample spans roughly 170,000 clones, 70% to 80% being singletons. Sequencing was performed on PBMCs. All receptors come from a man under 40 in good health and CMV-seronegative. Both conserved end residues are trimmed from each CDR3.

j_call cdr3_length v_call cdr3_aa
TRBJ2-5 15 TRBV2 ASSTNPKTGVRETQY
TRBJ2-7 16 TRBV21-1 ASSKRTGGSPGFYEQY
TRBJ2-1 14 TRBV14 ASSPGLAGGNNEQF
TRBJ2-1 16 TRBV7-2 ASSRISGREGKNNEQF
TRBJ1-1 12 TRBV11-3 ASSGAQGRPEAF
TRBJ2-1 13 TRBV7-8 ASSFEGLAYNEQF
TRBJ1-1 12 TRBV30 AWSSEGGKAEAF
TRBJ1-2 10 TRBV19 ASRTYSYGYT
TRBJ1-1 12 TRBV4-1 ASSQEGQNTEAF
TRBJ2-4 15 TRBV9 ASSVEGQPTSKNIQY
TRBJ2-1 14 TRBV25-1 ASSESQDRFRNEQF
TRBJ1-5 11 TRBV2 ASSPTERQPQH
TRBJ2-5 13 TRBV7-6 ASSSFDRKQETQY
TRBJ2-4 14 TRBV7-2 ASSLVSGGNKNIQY
TRBJ2-2 12 TRBV30 AWSRGPHTGELF
TRBJ1-4 14 TRBV19 ASSGRQGETNEKLF
TRBJ2-3 16 TRBV12-2 ASRLGPGREGPPDTQY
TRBJ2-7 12 TRBV7-2 ASSPRGQVHEQY
TRBJ2-1 13 TRBV4-1 ASSLPGGEVNEQF
TRBJ2-7 12 TRBV27 ASSQRDRVGEQY
TRBJ2-7 13 TRBV7-9 ASSSRGQGAHEQY
TRBJ1-5 13 TRBV7-8 ASSLQGLQGQPQH
TRBJ2-5 12 TRBV2 ASSPTSGKETQY
TRBJ1-2 12 TRBV6-1 ASSEEVRYYGYT
TRBJ1-2 11 TRBV7-9 ASSTTGNYGYT
TRBJ1-1 12 TRBV7-9 ASSLKGARAEAF
TRBJ2-7 12 TRBV5-6 ASSLGQRGSEQY
TRBJ1-4 12 TRBV7-9 SRTTGGANEKLF
TRBJ1-1 14 TRBV7-2 ASSKGQGRGNTEAF
TRBJ2-1 12 TRBV7-3 ASSQSRSYNEQF
TRBJ2-7 12 TRBV10-3 AISETQARGEQY
TRBJ1-1 12 TRBV27 ASSPGEANTEAF
TRBJ2-1 11 TRBV30 AWSPRAYNEQF
TRBJ1-5 13 TRBV30 AWSIGTTGNQPRH
TRBJ2-7 16 TRBV5-1 ASSFGGIGRESFYEQY
TRBJ1-5 13 TRBV19 ASSFSWGLNQPQH
TRBJ2-3 17 TRBV30 AWGTPGTSGSLYSDTQY
TRBJ2-5 11 TRBV7-2 ASSPQGGETQY
TRBJ1-2 12 TRBV28 ASSSNSAGYGYT
TRBJ1-2 9 TRBV30 AWTGNYGYT
TRBJ2-5 14 TRBV9 ASSLGQGAFGETQY
TRBJ2-7 13 TRBV5-1 ASSLEQGYSYEQY
TRBJ2-3 13 TRBV5-8 ASSLAPSYTDTQY
TRBJ2-7 11 TRBV30 AWSETGPSEQY
TRBJ2-3 12 TRBV30 ARDQGQGKDTQY
TRBJ2-7 12 TRBV4-3 ASSQDSGTYEQY
TRBJ1-3 9 TRBV29-1 SVPQGNTIY
TRBJ2-7 13 TRBV30 AWSLSGGAAYEQY
TRBJ1-5 12 TRBV2 ASTTGTGNQPQH
TRBJ2-7 13 TRBV6-5 ASSYGQGGSYEQY
TRBJ2-7 13 TRBV19 ASNQGARSSYEQY
TRBJ1-4 15 TRBV25-1 ASRAYTGGQGAEKLF
TRBJ1-5 12 TRBV28 ASVGRTGIKPQH
TRBJ2-3 13 TRBV29-1 SVEGGGPNTDTQY